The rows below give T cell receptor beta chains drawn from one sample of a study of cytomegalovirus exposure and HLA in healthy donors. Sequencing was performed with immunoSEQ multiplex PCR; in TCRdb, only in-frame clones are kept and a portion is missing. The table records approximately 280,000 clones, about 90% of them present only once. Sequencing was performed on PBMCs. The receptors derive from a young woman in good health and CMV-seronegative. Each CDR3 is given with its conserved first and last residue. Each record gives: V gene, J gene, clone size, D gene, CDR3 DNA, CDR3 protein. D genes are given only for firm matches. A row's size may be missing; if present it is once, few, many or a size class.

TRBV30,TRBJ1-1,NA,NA,TGTGCCTGGAGTGTATGGGGGGAGGTCACTGAAGCTTTCTTT,CAWSVWGEVTEAFF
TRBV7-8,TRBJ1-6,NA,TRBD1,TGTGCCAGCAGCATCACTTGGGACAGGGGGGATAATTCACCCCTCCACTTT,CASSITWDRGDNSPLHF
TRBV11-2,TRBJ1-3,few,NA,TGTGCCAGCAGCTTAGTCGCGGGGGGCTCTGGAAACACCATATATTTT,CASSLVAGGSGNTIYF
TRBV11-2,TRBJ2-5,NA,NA,TGTGCCAGCAGCTTCGCGCGGGGTGTAGTAGAGACCCAGTACTTC,CASSFARGVVETQYF
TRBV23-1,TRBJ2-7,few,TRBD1,TGCGCCAGCAGTCTAAACCCGGGACAGGGGGGAAAGGGCGAGCAGTACTTC,CASSLNPGQGGKGEQYF
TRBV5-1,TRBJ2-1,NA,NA,TGCGCCAGCAGCTTGGGCCCCCAGGGCGCCAATGAGCAGTTCTTC,CASSLGPQGANEQFF
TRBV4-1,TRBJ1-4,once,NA,TGCGCCAGCAGCCAAGTTGGCAGGGGCTCTGCAACTAATGAAAAACTGTTTTTT,CASSQVGRGSATNEKLFF
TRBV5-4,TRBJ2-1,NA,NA,TGTGCCAGCAGCTTGGTGACTCTAGCCTACAATGAGCAGTTCTTC,CASSLVTLAYNEQFF
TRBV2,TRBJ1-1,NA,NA,TGTGCCAGCAGTGAAGCTGTCGGGACAGAAGCTTTCTTT,CASSEAVGTEAFF
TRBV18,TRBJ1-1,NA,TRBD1,TGTGCCAGCTCACCACGGGACAGTGCAGTCACTGAAGCTTTCTTT,CASSPRDSAVTEAFF
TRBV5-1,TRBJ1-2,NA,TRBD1,TGCGCCAGCAGCTTACCGACAGGGGGAGAAGGCTACACCTTC,CASSLPTGGEGYTF